This note documents a single T cell receptor beta chain sequence. The antigen remains unidentified. Tumor tissue was taken before any definitive surgery or chemotherapy was given. The sample is drawn from a study of high-grade serous ovarian cancer treatment subgroups. The study, taken as a whole, reports: These tumor repertoires lack spatial information from bulk sequencing. Tumors within one patient showed repertoire similarity of about 0.11 to 0.79. Repertoire analysis covered CDR3 alone, not CDR1 or CDR2.

V lost 5 bases and J lost 7, with 12 bases in between. The CDR3 runs 12 residues. From germline, CDR1 is SGHTA and CDR2 FQGNSA. TCRdb's copy holds only in-frame clones and misses some; the assay was immunoSEQ multiplex PCR. The table lists fewer than 7,000 clones, about 70% of them singletons. Sequencing was performed on tumor tissue. The chain employs TRBV7-2 and TRBJ2-7; D is uncertain. The sequence was collected from a human donor with high-grade serous ovarian cancer. The CDR3 loop reads CASSTTSREQYF. The DNA for the CDR3 is TGTGCCAGCAGCACCACCAGTAGGGAGCAGTACTTC.